This T cell receptor beta chain was profiled in a study of T cell repertoires and leukemia-associated antigens. Study summary: Effective reads per sample ranged from roughly 3.3 to 5.5 million.

Overall study results and limits: No significant group difference appeared in Vbeta, Jbeta or VDJ counts.

Germline V CDR1 and CDR2: SGDLS, YYNGEE. J gave up 10 bases and V 3 bases, and 6 bases lay outside the gene matches. The CDR3 covers 14 residues. The CD3+ T cells first had an overnight rest without serum. TCRdb independently ran MiXCR on the 5' RACE reads; one entry per CDR3 protein. The table lists around 12,000 distinct CDR3 sequences, over 40% of them singletons. About this clonotype itself: Its antigen remains unknown.

This clonotype was obtained from a female donor in good health. The sample consisted of CD3+ T cells sorted from blood and cultured. The rearrangement links TRBV9 to TRBJ2-1; 11 positions agree with TRBD1. CDR3 residues: CASSAPGQGVEQFF. The DNA of the CDR3 is TGTGCCAGCAGCGCCCCGGGACAGGGGGTCGAGCAGTTCTTC.